These T cell receptor beta chains were read from a single sample in a study of beta chain features in type 1 diabetes. Sequencing used immunoSEQ multiplex PCR; TCRdb keeps in-frame clones, though not all of them. The data show 900,000 or so clones, 15% to 20% seen once. The sequenced material came from naive CD4+ T cells from blood. These receptors came from a woman between 18 and 30 years old in good health. The CDR3 runs from the conserved cysteine through the conserved F or W. Fields, in order: J gene, V gene, clone size, D gene, CDR3 length, CDR3 DNA, CDR3 protein. A D gene is named only where the DNA matches it firmly. Some rows mark clone size as missing; the rest say once, few, many or name a class of expanded clone.

>TRBJ2-1|TRBV7-2|few|TRBD2|15
TGTGCCAGCAGCTCTCAAGCGGGAGGGGGGAATGAGCAGTTCTTC
CASSSQAGGGNEQFF
>TRBJ2-1|TRBV18|-|TRBD2|16
TGTGCCAGCTCACCAGCGACTAGCGGCGCGCTCAATGAGCAGTTCTTC
CASSPATSGALNEQFF
>TRBJ2-5|TRBV7-9|few|TRBD1|16
TGTGCCAGCAGCTTAACTAGGACAGGAGGCCAAGAGACCCAGTACTTC
CASSLTRTGGQETQYF
>TRBJ2-5|TRBV4-1|-|TRBD2|17
TGCGCCAGCAGCCAAGACGCGAGCGGGAGGCACCAAGAGACCCAGTACTTC
CASSQDASGRHQETQYF
>TRBJ2-3|TRBV7-2|-|-|17
TGTGCCAGCAGCTTTTCCAGTCGGGGGATTTATGTAGATACGCAGTATTTT
CASSFSSRGIYVDTQYF
>TRBJ2-3|TRBV18|few|TRBD2|15
TGTGCCAGCTCACCACTAGCGGGATCCACAGATACGCAGTATTTT
CASSPLAGSTDTQYF
>TRBJ2-1|TRBV19|-|TRBD2|17
TGTGCCAGTAAGAGGATGCTCGCGGGAGGCGTTTACAATGAGCAGTTCTTC
CASKRMLAGGVYNEQFF
>TRBJ1-2|TRBV7-2|-|-|15
TGTGCCAGCAGTAGGGCAGGGCCGGGCGGCTATGGCTACACCTTC
CASSRAGPGGYGYTF
>TRBJ2-1|TRBV5-4|few|-|15
TGTGCCAGCAGATTAGACTACGGCTCCTACAATGAGCAGTTCTTC
CASRLDYGSYNEQFF
>TRBJ2-5|TRBV28|-|TRBD2|16
TGTGCCAGCAGTTGGGCGGGAGACATGGGAAGAGGGACCCAGTACTTC
CASSWAGDMGRGTQYF
>TRBJ2-1|TRBV9|-|TRBD2|15
TGTGCCAGCAGCATGGGACTAGCATCCTACAATGAGCAGTTCTTC
CASSMGLASYNEQFF
>TRBJ2-7|TRBV5-4|-|TRBD1|14
TGTGCCAGCAGCCCAACAGACAGGGTCGGCGAGCAGTACTTC
CASSPTDRVGEQYF
>TRBJ2-5|TRBV28|-|TRBD2|15
TGTGCCAGCAGTCCCATGCGGACTTCCCGGGGGGCCCAGTACTTC
CASSPMRTSRGAQYF
>TRBJ2-7|TRBV10-3|-|-|12
TGTGCCATCAGGGACCAAGACTACGAGCAGTACTTC
CAIRDQDYEQYF
>TRBJ2-3|TRBV7-9|-|TRBD2|16
TGTGCCAGCAGCCCCGGGACTAGCTCCTTCGCAGATACGCAGTATTTT
CASSPGTSSFADTQYF
>TRBJ1-2|TRBV27|few|-|13
TGTGCCAGCAGTTTGAGGGCCTCCTATGGCTACACCTTC
CASSLRASYGYTF
>TRBJ2-7|TRBV11-2|-|TRBD1|16
TGTGCCAGCAGCTCCCGGTCCGGGACAGTCTACTACGAGCAGTACTTC
CASSSRSGTVYYEQYF
>TRBJ2-5|TRBV19|-|-|13
TGTGCCAGTAGTATAGGCGCCAGAGAGACCCAGTACTTC
CASSIGARETQYF
>TRBJ1-5|TRBV28|-|-|16
TGTGCCAGCAGTTTTAGGCGGGGGGCCGGAGTGCAGCCCCAGCATTTT
CASSFRRGAGVQPQHF
>TRBJ2-3|TRBV6-6|few|-|13
TGTGCCAGCAGTTACCCGAATGAGGATACGCAGTATTTT
CASSYPNEDTQYF
>TRBJ2-2|TRBV7-9|-|TRBD2|16
TGTGCCAGCAGCTCCCCTGGGACTAGCGGGACCGGGGAGCTGTTTTTT
CASSSPGTSGTGELFF
>TRBJ2-1|TRBV5-4|few|TRBD1|16
TGTGCCAGCAGTAGCGTTCCGGGACAGGGCTACAATGAGCAGTTCTTC
CASSSVPGQGYNEQFF
>TRBJ2-7|TRBV7-2|-|TRBD1|15
TGTGCCAGCAGCCACAGGGGTTCTACGGTCGACGAGCAGTACTTC
CASSHRGSTVDEQYF
>TRBJ1-2|TRBV6-6|-|-|12
TGTGCCAGCAGCCGTAACAGGGCTGGCTACACCTTC
CASSRNRAGYTF
>TRBJ1-2|TRBV4-2|few|-|13
TGTGCCAGCAGCCAAGAAGGCTGGGATGGCTACACCTTC
CASSQEGWDGYTF
>TRBJ1-2|TRBV28|-|TRBD1|16
TGTGCCAGCAGTCTTAGTACAGGGGGCTTTAACTATGGCTACACCTTC
CASSLSTGGFNYGYTF
>TRBJ2-1|TRBV11-1|few|TRBD2|15
TGTGCCAGCAGCTTTTCGTGGGAGGGCCACAATGAGCAGTTCTTC
CASSFSWEGHNEQFF
>TRBJ1-2|TRBV2|few|-|11
TGTGCCAGAGGGGGAGGGACAGGCTACACCTTC
CARGGGTGYTF
>TRBJ2-1|TRBV7-2|-|TRBD2|15
TGTGCCAGCAGCGCGGGACTAGCGGACAACAATGAGCAGTTCTTC
CASSAGLADNNEQFF
>TRBJ2-7|TRBV28|few|TRBD2|15
TGTGCCAGCAGTTTTTTCCGCGGGAGTATAAACGAGCAGTACTTC
CASSFFRGSINEQYF
>TRBJ2-5|TRBV2|-|TRBD1|13
TGTGCCAGCAGCGTAGACAGGGGGGAGACCCAGTACTTC
CASSVDRGETQYF
>TRBJ1-1|TRBV6-4|-|-|12
TGTGCCAGCAGTTTCCACTTCCTTGAAGCTTTCTTT
CASSFHFLEAFF
>TRBJ2-3|TRBV11-2|-|TRBD2|15
TGTGCCAGCTCCCGGGGGAGGGCTAGCACAGATACGCAGTATTTT
CASSRGRASTDTQYF
>TRBJ2-7|TRBV6-5|-|-|12
TGTGCCAGCCGTAAGCCCGGGCGAGAGCAGTACTTC
CASRKPGREQYF
>TRBJ2-1|TRBV10-3|few|-|19
TGTGCCATCAGTGAAGCCCTTGCCGGCGGCCAGAGCTCCTACAATGAGCAGTTCTTC
CAISEALAGGQSSYNEQFF
>TRBJ2-3|TRBV2|few|TRBD1|13
TGTGCCAGTTGGGACAGGGGTACAGATACGCAGTATTTT
CASWDRGTDTQYF
>TRBJ1-1|TRBV4-1|once|-|13
TGCGCCAGCAGCCAAGATGGTCGGGCTGAAGCTTTCTTT
CASSQDGRAEAFF
>TRBJ1-5|TRBV6-5|-|-|14
TGTGCCAGCAGAACCGGGTCCTCCTATCAGCCCCAGCATTTT
CASRTGSSYQPQHF
>TRBJ2-7|TRBV4-3|-|TRBD1|17
TGCGCCAGCAGCCAAGATGGAGGGACAGGGATTAACTACGAGCAGTACTTC
CASSQDGGTGINYEQYF
>TRBJ1-5|TRBV15|-|-|17
TGTGCCACCAGCAGAGGAGGGTCAGGGTGGCGAAATCAGCCCCAGCATTTT
CATSRGGSGWRNQPQHF
>TRBJ2-2|TRBV4-1|few|-|18
TGCGCCAGCAGCCAAGATGGGGTCGGGACTCTGAACACCGGGGAGCTGTTTTTT
CASSQDGVGTLNTGELFF
>TRBJ2-7|TRBV5-1|-|-|15
TGCGCCAGCAGCTTGGAATTTAGATCCGCCTCGAGGGAGTACTTC
CASSLEFRSASREYF
>TRBJ2-2|TRBV9|-|-|12
TGTGCCAGCAGCAGTTACACCGGGGAGCTGTTTTTT
CASSSYTGELFF
>TRBJ1-2|TRBV4-3|-|TRBD1|17
TGCGCCAGCAGCCAAGACAGACAGGGGGTCCCGTACTATGGCTACACCTTC
CASSQDRQGVPYYGYTF
>TRBJ1-2|TRBV27|-|-|14
TGTGCCAGCAGTTTAGTCGGCAGGGGAAATGGCTACACCTTC
CASSLVGRGNGYTF
>TRBJ2-5|TRBV7-2|-|TRBD1|15
TGTGCCAGCAGCTCAGGGGACAGGCCTCAAGAGACCCAGTACTTC
CASSSGDRPQETQYF
>TRBJ1-5|TRBV28|-|TRBD1|14
TGTGCCAGCAGTTGGGGACAGGTGTACCAGCCCCAGCATTTT
CASSWGQVYQPQHF
>TRBJ1-1|TRBV6-6|few|-|16
TGTGCCAGCAGTTACTCGGGGAGCCCTCGGCTGCTATCGGCTTTCTTT
CASSYSGSPRLLSAFF
>TRBJ1-2|TRBV5-6|-|-|12
TGTGCCAGCAGCCCCGGGAACTATGGCTACACCTTC
CASSPGNYGYTF
>TRBJ2-1|TRBV4-3|-|-|16
TGCGCCAGCAGCCAAGATACTCCAACCCCCTACAATGAGCAGTTCTTC
CASSQDTPTPYNEQFF